This TCR beta chain comes out of a study of regulatory T cells in long-lasting Graves disease. Turning to the study itself: Graves' patients (newly diagnosed) had been on antithyroid drugs under 3 months.

This CDR3 has 14 amino acids. J was trimmed by 4 bases and V by 6 bases; bases with no gene match: 6. CDR1 SQVTM and CDR2 ANQGSEA come from the germline V gene. TCR beta libraries were built with iRepertoire HTBI primers and Arm-PCR of CDR3 regions. Per the authors' pipeline: The samples included around 65 TRBV and some 14 TRBJ segments. TCRdb ran MiXCR on the multiplex PCR reads and lists one entry per CDR3 protein. TCRdb assigned the V and J calls; the authors' analysis was not used. The table shows more than 400,000 distinct CDR3 sequences, with about 16% occurring only once. In its sample, this clonotype was seen many times. Stated time point: newly diagnosed GD, antithyroid drugs for less than 3 months. Generation of the TCR library employed RNA extracted from PBMCs. The same data also contributed to another study, on T cells in Graves' hyperthyroidism and ophthalmopathy. That work contributes: Clinical symptoms, serum thyroxine, TRAb, thyroid ultrasound and orbital computed tomography established diagnosis. Model-based prediction identified ophthalmopathy a median about 7 months prior to its onset.

This receptor was obtained from a woman between 25 and 40 years old with Graves disease. V gene TRBV29-1 combines with J gene TRBJ2-1; 10 nucleotides line up with TRBD2. The sequenced sample was peripheral blood mononuclear cells (PBMCs), obtained at new diagnosis, from a patient treated with antithyroid drugs. The CDR3 DNA reads TGCAGCGTACCAACTAGCGGGGATTACAATGAGCAGTTCTTC. It translates to CSVPTSGDYNEQFF.